The rows below give T cell receptor beta chains drawn from one sample of a study of T-cell memory formation after mild COVID-19. TCRdb reanalysed the 5' RACE reads using MiXCR and keeps one entry per CDR3 protein. The repertoire consists of roughly 240,000 distinct CDR3 sequences, with 15% to 19% occurring once and the leading ten covering 2.1%. The sequenced material came from PBMCs or a T cell subset sorted from them (not recorded which). These receptors all stem from an adult woman who had mild COVID-19 (a few samples of this study predate the infection). Cell type and time point are not known. Each CDR3 is given with its conserved first and last residue. Fields, in order: clone size, D gene, J gene, V gene, CDR3 protein, CDR3 DNA. A D gene is named only where the DNA matches it firmly. Where a row states a size, it is once, few, many or the class of an expanded clone; other rows omit it.

clone size: -
D gene: -
J gene: TRBJ1-4
V gene: TRBV9
CDR3 protein: CASSVRGVANEKLFF
CDR3 DNA: TGTGCCAGCAGCGTTAGGGGGGTGGCTAATGAAAAACTGTTTTTT

clone size: few
D gene: -
J gene: TRBJ2-1
V gene: TRBV2
CDR3 protein: CASSLGWTNEQFF
CDR3 DNA: TGTGCCAGCAGCCTGGGGTGGACCAATGAGCAGTTCTTC

clone size: -
D gene: TRBD1
J gene: TRBJ2-1
V gene: TRBV10-3
CDR3 protein: CAISERGTGEKDEQFF
CDR3 DNA: TGTGCCATCAGTGAGAGAGGGACAGGGGAAAAGGATGAGCAGTTCTTC

clone size: -
D gene: TRBD2
J gene: TRBJ2-7
V gene: TRBV5-6
CDR3 protein: CASSLTGTSDYEQYF
CDR3 DNA: TGTGCCAGCAGCTTAACTGGGACTAGCGATTACGAGCAGTACTTC

clone size: few
D gene: -
J gene: TRBJ2-7
V gene: TRBV20-1
CDR3 protein: CSGSYEQYF
CDR3 DNA: TGCAGTGGCTCCTACGAGCAGTACTTC

clone size: -
D gene: TRBD1
J gene: TRBJ2-7
V gene: TRBV7-2
CDR3 protein: CASSLMAPGTGTHEQYF
CDR3 DNA: TGTGCCAGCAGCTTGATGGCCCCCGGGACAGGGACGCACGAGCAGTACTTC

clone size: -
D gene: -
J gene: TRBJ2-6
V gene: TRBV3-1
CDR3 protein: CASSPTPGVSGANVLTF
CDR3 DNA: TGTGCCAGCAGCCCGACACCAGGGGTCTCTGGGGCCAACGTCCTGACTTTC

clone size: many
D gene: -
J gene: TRBJ2-2
V gene: TRBV12-3/TRBV12-4
CDR3 protein: CASSLAGVTGELFF
CDR3 DNA: TGTGCCAGCAGTTTAGCAGGGGTCACCGGGGAGCTGTTTTTT

clone size: -
D gene: -
J gene: TRBJ2-7
V gene: TRBV5-8
CDR3 protein: CASSPVWGDPDEQYF
CDR3 DNA: TGTGCCAGCAGCCCCGTCTGGGGGGATCCTGACGAGCAGTACTTC

clone size: few
D gene: -
J gene: TRBJ1-1
V gene: TRBV20-1
CDR3 protein: CSASGGRPNTEAFF
CDR3 DNA: TGCAGTGCTAGCGGTGGACGGCCGAACACTGAAGCTTTCTTT

clone size: -
D gene: TRBD1
J gene: TRBJ2-4
V gene: TRBV19
CDR3 protein: CASRTGGQNIQYF
CDR3 DNA: TGTGCCAGTAGGACAGGGGGCCAAAACATTCAGTACTTC

clone size: few
D gene: TRBD2
J gene: TRBJ2-1
V gene: TRBV6-5
CDR3 protein: CASSPAGGLGNEQFF
CDR3 DNA: TGTGCCAGCAGTCCAGCGGGGGGCTTAGGGAATGAGCAGTTCTTC

clone size: -
D gene: TRBD2
J gene: TRBJ2-7
V gene: TRBV20-1
CDR3 protein: CSARDRLRGRSYEQYF
CDR3 DNA: TGCAGTGCTAGAGATCGTCTTCGCGGGAGATCCTACGAGCAGTACTTC

clone size: -
D gene: TRBD2
J gene: TRBJ2-7
V gene: TRBV7-2
CDR3 protein: CASSSGPSGRDAYEQYF
CDR3 DNA: TGTGCCAGCAGCTCGGGGCCGAGCGGGAGAGACGCCTACGAGCAGTACTTC

clone size: -
D gene: -
J gene: TRBJ1-1
V gene: TRBV24-1
CDR3 protein: CATSDHTGEAFF
CDR3 DNA: TGTGCCACCAGTGACCACACCGGGGAAGCTTTCTTT

clone size: once
D gene: -
J gene: TRBJ1-1
V gene: TRBV20-1
CDR3 protein: CSARGGRRGANTEAFF
CDR3 DNA: TGCAGTGCTAGAGGGGGACGGAGGGGAGCGAACACTGAAGCTTTCTTT

clone size: many
D gene: TRBD1
J gene: TRBJ2-1
V gene: TRBV10-3
CDR3 protein: CAIMDDRGSNEQFF
CDR3 DNA: TGTGCCATCATGGATGACAGGGGGTCCAATGAGCAGTTCTTC

clone size: few
D gene: -
J gene: TRBJ1-3
V gene: TRBV20-1
CDR3 protein: CSAPDSAGNTIYF
CDR3 DNA: TGCAGTGCTCCCGACAGTGCTGGAAACACCATATATTTT

clone size: few
D gene: -
J gene: TRBJ2-7
V gene: TRBV6-5
CDR3 protein: CASSYSIGLNEQYF
CDR3 DNA: TGTGCCAGCAGTTACTCGATAGGGTTGAACGAGCAGTACTTC

clone size: many
D gene: -
J gene: TRBJ2-5
V gene: TRBV5-1
CDR3 protein: CASRATSQETQYF
CDR3 DNA: TGCGCCAGCAGGGCTACTTCCCAAGAGACCCAGTACTTC

clone size: few
D gene: -
J gene: TRBJ2-1
V gene: TRBV12-3/TRBV12-4
CDR3 protein: CASSLYEQFF
CDR3 DNA: TGTGCCAGCAGTTTATATGAGCAGTTCTTC

clone size: few
D gene: TRBD2
J gene: TRBJ2-1
V gene: TRBV29-1
CDR3 protein: CSVGSSGSLNEQFF
CDR3 DNA: TGCAGCGTTGGATCTAGCGGGAGCCTTAATGAGCAGTTCTTC

clone size: few
D gene: TRBD1
J gene: TRBJ1-3
V gene: TRBV7-2
CDR3 protein: CASSYDRGGNTIYF
CDR3 DNA: TGTGCCAGCAGCTACGACAGGGGAGGAAACACCATATATTTT

clone size: -
D gene: TRBD2
J gene: TRBJ2-5
V gene: TRBV6-2/TRBV6-3
CDR3 protein: CASSRPEGGETQYF
CDR3 DNA: TGTGCCAGCAGCCGACCGGAGGGAGGGGAGACCCAGTACTTC

clone size: -
D gene: -
J gene: TRBJ1-5
V gene: TRBV9
CDR3 protein: CASWTPDLYSNQPQHF
CDR3 DNA: TGTGCCAGTTGGACACCGGACTTATATAGCAATCAGCCCCAGCATTTT

clone size: many
D gene: -
J gene: TRBJ1-5
V gene: TRBV5-1
CDR3 protein: CASSLGGSGNQPQHF
CDR3 DNA: TGCGCCAGCAGCTTGGGTGGCAGTGGCAATCAGCCCCAGCATTTT

clone size: few
D gene: TRBD1
J gene: TRBJ1-2
V gene: TRBV5-1
CDR3 protein: CASSLAGTVPNYGYTF
CDR3 DNA: TGCGCCAGCAGCTTGGCCGGGACAGTTCCTAACTATGGCTACACCTTC

clone size: -
D gene: -
J gene: TRBJ2-5
V gene: TRBV20-1
CDR3 protein: CSARDPRSGETQYF
CDR3 DNA: TGCAGTGCTAGAGATCCGAGGAGTGGGGAGACCCAGTACTTC

clone size: few
D gene: -
J gene: TRBJ2-7
V gene: TRBV29-1
CDR3 protein: CSVVTQGSEQYF
CDR3 DNA: TGCAGCGTTGTCACACAGGGCTCCGAGCAGTACTTC

clone size: -
D gene: TRBD1
J gene: TRBJ2-7
V gene: TRBV5-5
CDR3 protein: CASSLSPDRGLYEQYF
CDR3 DNA: TGTGCCAGCAGCCTATCCCCGGACAGGGGCCTCTACGAGCAGTACTTC

clone size: few
D gene: -
J gene: TRBJ1-1
V gene: TRBV30
CDR3 protein: CAWSAHGNTEAFF
CDR3 DNA: TGTGCCTGGAGCGCTCACGGGAACACTGAAGCTTTCTTT

clone size: once
D gene: -
J gene: TRBJ2-7
V gene: TRBV30
CDR3 protein: CAWVGTCVKEQYF
CDR3 DNA: TGTGCCTGGGTGGGGACATGCGTAAAGGAGCAGTACTTC

clone size: -
D gene: -
J gene: TRBJ2-3
V gene: TRBV12-3/TRBV12-4
CDR3 protein: CASRDTRTSTDTQYF
CDR3 DNA: TGTGCCAGCAGGGACACTCGAACATCCACAGATACGCAGTATTTT

clone size: few
D gene: TRBD2
J gene: TRBJ2-4
V gene: TRBV6-2/TRBV6-3
CDR3 protein: CASSPDLAGGDIQYF
CDR3 DNA: TGTGCCAGCAGTCCTGACTTAGCGGGAGGCGACATTCAGTACTTC

clone size: few
D gene: -
J gene: TRBJ2-6
V gene: TRBV12-3/TRBV12-4
CDR3 protein: CASSPLRGANVLTF
CDR3 DNA: TGTGCCAGCAGTCCCCTTCGAGGGGCCAACGTCCTGACTTTC

clone size: -
D gene: -
J gene: TRBJ1-1
V gene: TRBV5-1
CDR3 protein: CASSPPGPNTEAFF
CDR3 DNA: TGCGCCAGCAGCCCCCCGGGACCGAACACTGAAGCTTTCTTT

clone size: few
D gene: -
J gene: TRBJ2-1
V gene: TRBV24-1
CDR3 protein: CATSDPELGSYNEQFF
CDR3 DNA: TGTGCCACCAGTGACCCCGAGTTAGGCTCCTACAATGAGCAGTTCTTC

clone size: -
D gene: -
J gene: TRBJ1-1
V gene: TRBV11-2
CDR3 protein: CASSARGRLEAFF
CDR3 DNA: TGTGCCAGCAGCGCACGCGGGAGACTTGAAGCTTTCTTT

clone size: -
D gene: TRBD1
J gene: TRBJ1-2
V gene: TRBV5-1
CDR3 protein: CASSPLVTGVSNGYTF
CDR3 DNA: TGCGCCAGCAGCCCCCTTGTGACAGGGGTTAGTAATGGCTACACCTTC

clone size: once
D gene: TRBD1
J gene: TRBJ2-7
V gene: TRBV5-5
CDR3 protein: CASSPDRGRHYEQYF
CDR3 DNA: TGTGCCAGCAGCCCCGACAGGGGACGCCACTACGAGCAGTACTTC

clone size: few
D gene: TRBD1
J gene: TRBJ1-1
V gene: TRBV3-1
CDR3 protein: CASSQAGQGTEAFF
CDR3 DNA: TGTGCCAGCAGCCAAGCGGGACAGGGCACTGAAGCTTTCTTT

clone size: -
D gene: -
J gene: TRBJ2-3
V gene: TRBV12-3/TRBV12-4
CDR3 protein: CASIPEGWAVDTQYF
CDR3 DNA: TGTGCCAGCATTCCGGAAGGATGGGCGGTAGATACGCAGTATTTT

clone size: many
D gene: -
J gene: TRBJ2-7
V gene: TRBV20-1
CDR3 protein: CSAPFGSLEEQYF
CDR3 DNA: TGCAGTGCCCCCTTCGGTTCTTTGGAGGAGCAGTACTTC

clone size: few
D gene: TRBD2
J gene: TRBJ2-4
V gene: TRBV7-2
CDR3 protein: CASRGLAAKNIQYF
CDR3 DNA: TGTGCCAGCAGGGGACTAGCGGCTAAAAACATTCAGTACTTC

clone size: many
D gene: -
J gene: TRBJ2-7
V gene: TRBV6-6
CDR3 protein: CASSRGGLSHPGEQYF
CDR3 DNA: TGTGCCAGCAGCAGGGGTGGACTGTCCCATCCCGGCGAGCAGTACTTC

clone size: -
D gene: TRBD2
J gene: TRBJ2-3
V gene: TRBV20-1
CDR3 protein: CSADLGGARPTDTQYF
CDR3 DNA: TGCAGTGCAGACCTCGGGGGGGCGAGACCCACAGATACGCAGTATTTT

clone size: few
D gene: TRBD2
J gene: TRBJ2-1
V gene: TRBV18
CDR3 protein: CASSPPGLAGGDEQFF
CDR3 DNA: TGTGCCAGCTCGCCGCCTGGGCTAGCGGGCGGCGATGAGCAGTTCTTC

clone size: few
D gene: TRBD1
J gene: TRBJ1-6
V gene: TRBV5-5
CDR3 protein: CASSTGAFSNSPLHF
CDR3 DNA: TGTGCCAGCAGCACAGGGGCTTTTAGTAATTCACCCCTCCACTTT

clone size: -
D gene: -
J gene: TRBJ1-1
V gene: TRBV18
CDR3 protein: CASSLRLTENTEAFF
CDR3 DNA: TGTGCCAGCTCATTACGATTGACAGAGAACACTGAAGCTTTCTTT

clone size: few
D gene: -
J gene: TRBJ1-1
V gene: TRBV19
CDR3 protein: CASSTEGHLNTEAFF
CDR3 DNA: TGTGCCAGTAGTACTGAGGGACACCTGAACACTGAAGCTTTCTTT

clone size: many
D gene: -
J gene: TRBJ1-3
V gene: TRBV3-1
CDR3 protein: CASSQQGSGNTIYF
CDR3 DNA: TGTGCCAGCAGCCAACAGGGTTCTGGAAACACCATATATTTT

clone size: many
D gene: -
J gene: TRBJ2-5
V gene: TRBV7-2
CDR3 protein: CASSLASDETQYF
CDR3 DNA: TGTGCCAGCAGTCTGGCTAGCGACGAGACCCAGTACTTC

clone size: once
D gene: -
J gene: TRBJ2-5
V gene: TRBV3-1
CDR3 protein: CASSPSGGRGLTETQYF
CDR3 DNA: TGTGCCAGCAGCCCCTCTGGCGGTCGAGGGTTGACAGAGACCCAGTACTTC

clone size: few
D gene: TRBD2
J gene: TRBJ2-3
V gene: TRBV6-5
CDR3 protein: CASAAGGGLSYF
CDR3 DNA: TGTGCCAGCGCCGCGGGGGGGGGACTTTCCTATTTT

clone size: few
D gene: -
J gene: TRBJ2-7
V gene: TRBV12-3/TRBV12-4
CDR3 protein: CASSSSSAIQQYF
CDR3 DNA: TGTGCCAGCAGTTCCTCCTCAGCCATCCAGCAGTACTTC